The entry that follows covers one TCR beta chain sequence. The data were obtained in a study of blood T cell repertoires in COVID-19. Germline V gives CDR1 MNHEY, CDR2 SVGEGT. V was cut by 5 bases and J by 2 bases, with 6 bases left in between. CDR3 size: 13 residues. Method: immunoSEQ multiplex PCR; TCRdb's copy keeps in-frame clones and lacks some. The table records 120,000 or so clones, 88% of them present only once. The sequenced sample was peripheral blood. The chain has TRBV6-2 or TRBV6-3 and TRBJ1-4; no firm D call. The receptor was derived from a human donor in a cohort sampled during active COVID-19. CDR3 DNA: TGTGCCAGCAGTCACACCACTAATGAAAAACTGTTTTTT. Translated, it gives CASSHTTNEKLFF.